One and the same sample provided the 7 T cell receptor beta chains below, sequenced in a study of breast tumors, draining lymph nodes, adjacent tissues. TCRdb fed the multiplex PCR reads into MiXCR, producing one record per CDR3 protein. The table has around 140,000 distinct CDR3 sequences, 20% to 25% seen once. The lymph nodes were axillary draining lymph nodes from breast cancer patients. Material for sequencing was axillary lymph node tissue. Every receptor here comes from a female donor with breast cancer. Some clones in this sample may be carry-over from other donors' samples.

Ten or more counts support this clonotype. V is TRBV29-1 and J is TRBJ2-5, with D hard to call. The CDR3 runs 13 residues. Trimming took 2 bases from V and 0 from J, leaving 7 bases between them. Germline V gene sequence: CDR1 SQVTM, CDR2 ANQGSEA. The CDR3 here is CSVESRYQETQYF. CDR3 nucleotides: TGCAGCGTTGAATCCAGGTACCAAGAGACCCAGTACTTC.

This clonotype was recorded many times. In DNA, the CDR3 is TGTGCCAGCAGCTTAGTAGGCGACAAAAAGAGCTCCTACGAGCAGTACTTC. Translated, it gives CASSLVGDKKSSYEQYF. This chain connects TRBV7-9 to TRBJ2-7; D remains unclear. V dropped 1 base and J dropped 0 bases, with 16 bases sitting between them. The CDR3 is 17 residues long. CDR1 and CDR2 (germline): SEHNR, FQNEAQ (reference sequence).

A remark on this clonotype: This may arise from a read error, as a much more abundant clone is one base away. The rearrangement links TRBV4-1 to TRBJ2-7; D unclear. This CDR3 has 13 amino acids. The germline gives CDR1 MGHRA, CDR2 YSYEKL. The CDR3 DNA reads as TGCGCCGGCAGCCAAGGGCCCCACTACGAGCAGTACTTC. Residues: CAGSQGPHYEQYF.

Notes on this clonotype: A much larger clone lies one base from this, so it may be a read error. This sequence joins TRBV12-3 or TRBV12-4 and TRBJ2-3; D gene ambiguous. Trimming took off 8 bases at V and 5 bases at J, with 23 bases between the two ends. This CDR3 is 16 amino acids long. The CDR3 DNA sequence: TGTGCCAGCGGTCGCGGAGTTTTTAGGGCTGGAGATACGCAGTATTTT. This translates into CASGRGVFRAGDTQYF.

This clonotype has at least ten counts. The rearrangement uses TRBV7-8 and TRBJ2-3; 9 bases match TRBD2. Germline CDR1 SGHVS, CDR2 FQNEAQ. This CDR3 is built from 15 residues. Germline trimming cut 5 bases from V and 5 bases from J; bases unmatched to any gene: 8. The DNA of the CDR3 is TGTGCCAGCAGCCCCGTGGTAGCGGGAGAAGATACGCAGTATTTT. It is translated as CASSPVVAGEDTQYF.

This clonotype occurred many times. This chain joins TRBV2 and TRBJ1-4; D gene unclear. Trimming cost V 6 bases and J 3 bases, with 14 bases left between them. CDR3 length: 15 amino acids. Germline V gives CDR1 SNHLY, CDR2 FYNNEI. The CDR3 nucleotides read TGTGCCAGCAGCTTAAGAAAGAGACCTAATGAAAAACTGTTTTTT. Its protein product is CASSLRKRPNEKLFF.

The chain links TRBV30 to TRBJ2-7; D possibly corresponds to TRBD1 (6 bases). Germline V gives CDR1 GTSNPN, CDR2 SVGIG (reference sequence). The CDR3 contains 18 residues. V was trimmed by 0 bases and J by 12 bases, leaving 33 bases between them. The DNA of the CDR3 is TGTGCCTGGAGTGTAAGTTTGGCCGGGACAAAAAAAACCTTTAGACGGTACTTC. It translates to CAWSVSLAGTKKTFRRYF.